Listed here are 17 T cell receptor beta chains from one sample, sequenced in a study of cytomegalovirus exposure and HLA in healthy donors. PCR primers comprised 60 Vbeta and 13 Jbeta primers. Assay: immunoSEQ multiplex PCR; the TCRdb copy retains only in-frame clones and omits some. The sample includes approximately 110,000 clones. The sequenced sample consisted of PBMCs. The receptors come from a man aged 50 or older in good health and CMV-seronegative.

This chain joins TRBV10-3 and TRBJ2-7; unclear D gene. V lost 4 bases and J 0 bases, leaving 19 bases between the germline ends. Germline assignment: CDR1 ENHRY and CDR2 SYGVKD. The CDR3 runs 17 residues. CDR3: CAISGPSVSKSSYEQYF. CDR3 coding DNA: TGTGCCATCAGTGGCCCCTCCGTGAGCAAGAGCTCCTACGAGCAGTACTTC.

The rearrangement links TRBV11-3 to TRBJ2-2, with 7 bases lining up with TRBD1. J lost 1 base, V lost 4 bases, and 3 bases had no gene match. Germline loops: CDR1 SGHNT, CDR2 YENEEA. The length of the CDR3 is 15 residues. DNA for the CDR3: TGTGCCAGCAGCTACGGGACAGAGAACACCGGGGAGCTGTTTTTT. It encodes CASSYGTENTGELFF.

CDR3 region: CASSYAGTVAYEQYF. For the CDR3, the DNA is TGTGCCAGCAGTTACGCGGGGACGGTAGCCTACGAGCAGTACTTC. The chain couples TRBV6-5 to TRBJ2-7; D might be TRBD2 (6 bases). Between the trimmed V and J ends, which lost 2 bases and 2 bases, there was a span of 13 bases. CDR3 size: 15 residues. CDR1 MNHEY and CDR2 SVGAGI come from the germline V gene.

The rearrangement links TRBV6-6 to TRBJ1-2, with 7 bases aligning to TRBD1. Germline lookup yields CDR1 MNHNY and CDR2 SVGAGI (reference sequence). The CDR3 spans 15 residues. J gave up 6 bases and V 8 bases, and 15 bases lay outside the gene matches. CDR3 region: CASRIGMGQMDGYTF. The CDR3, as DNA: TGTGCCAGCCGGATTGGGATGGGACAGATGGATGGCTACACCTTC.

The CDR3 protein is CASTDLGLAADTQYF. CDR3 in DNA: TGTGCCAGCACCGACCTGGGACTAGCGGCAGATACGCAGTATTTT. The chain couples TRBV6-5 to TRBJ2-3, with 11 bases fitting TRBD2. The germline gives CDR1 MNHEY, CDR2 SVGAGI. This CDR3 is built from 15 residues. V lost 7 bases to trimming and J lost 4 bases; unmatched junction nucleotides: 7.

This rearrangement joins TRBV19 to TRBJ2-3; 7 nucleotides match TRBD1. Germline CDR1 LNHDA, CDR2 SQIVND (reference sequence). There are 16 residues in the CDR3. The V segment lost 4 bases and the J segment 5 bases; nucleotides outside the gene matches: 12. CDR3 DNA: TGTGCCAGTAGTAGCAGGGACAGCCCAAGGAGAGATACGCAGTATTTT. Translating it yields CASSSRDSPRRDTQYF.

For the CDR3, the DNA is TGTGCCAGCAGCGTGTCCGGGTTCACAGATACGCAGTATTTT. Translated: CASSVSGFTDTQYF. The chain carries TRBV9 and TRBJ2-3, with no clear D. The CDR3 is 14 amino acids. Per germline, CDR1 SGDLS and CDR2 YYNGEE. The V end was cut by 2 bases, the J end by 2 bases, with 9 bases between.

CDR3 loop: CASSAYSLNTGELFF. CDR3 nucleotide sequence: TGTGCCAGCAGTGCCTACAGCTTGAACACCGGGGAGCTGTTTTTT. The rearrangement links TRBV2 to TRBJ2-2; D not certain. The CDR3 loop spans 15 amino acids. Trimming stripped 4 bases from V and 1 base from J, with 10 bases between. CDR1 is SNHLY, CDR2 FYNNEI, per germline.

The V call is TRBV2, the J call TRBJ1-1; a possible D gene is TRBD1 (5 bases). From germline, CDR1 is SNHLY and CDR2 FYNNEI. This CDR3 is 13 amino acids long. V shed 8 bases and J shed 0 bases, with 10 bases lying between them. The CDR3 coding sequence is TGTGCCAGCGGGGCAGAGGTGAACACTGAAGCTTTCTTT. This codes for CASGAEVNTEAFF.

This sequence joins TRBV29-1 and TRBJ2-5, with 8 bases lining up with TRBD1. The DNA end is more similar to TRBJ2-7, so the J call may be wrong. CDR1 SQVTM and CDR2 ANQGSEA come from the germline V gene. This CDR3 comprises 14 residues. This chain's CDR3 is CSVGPDREPTEQYF. CDR3 DNA: TGCAGCGTTGGCCCGGACAGGGAACCCACCGAGCAGTACTTC.

V usage is TRBV7-2 and J usage is TRBJ1-2; 9 bases map to TRBD1. The V gene end was trimmed by 3 bases and the J gene end by 6 bases; junction bases not matched to a gene: 11. The CDR3 spans 16 residues. Germline V gene sequence: CDR1 SGHTA, CDR2 FQGNSA. As DNA, the CDR3 is TGTGCCAGCAGCTTCCCTACAGGGGGCTATCAGGATGGCTACACCTTC. Protein sequence: CASSFPTGGYQDGYTF.

This rearrangement joins TRBV7-6 to TRBJ2-2, with D unresolved. Germline V CDR1 and CDR2: SGHVS, FNYEAQ. There are 16 residues in the CDR3. Trimming removed 1 base from V and 0 bases from J, with 9 bases in between. The CDR3 region is CASSLGPITNTGELFF. Here the CDR3 DNA reads TGTGCCAGCAGCTTAGGTCCTATAACGAACACCGGGGAGCTGTTTTTT.

This rearrangement joins TRBV2 to TRBJ1-2; TRBD1 is a possible D gene (6 bases). V was cut by 6 bases and J by 6 bases, with 14 bases left in between. This CDR3 is 13 amino acids long. CDR1 is SNHLY, CDR2 FYNNEI, per germline. CDR3 DNA sequence: TGTGCCAGCAGAGTACAGGGTTCCCATGGCTACACCTTC. Translating it yields CASRVQGSHGYTF.

The chain carries TRBV30 and TRBJ2-7; D possibly corresponds to TRBD1 (5 bases). CDR1 GTSNPN and CDR2 SVGIG come from the germline V gene (reference sequence). The CDR3 spans 14 residues. Trimming shortened V by 2 bases and J by 3 bases, and 14 bases separated the two germline ends. CDR3 amino acids: CAWSLRQTIYEQYF. CDR3 in DNA: TGTGCCTGGAGTCTCCGACAGACAATCTACGAGCAGTACTTC.

The chain recombines TRBV19 with TRBJ1-1; TRBD1 agrees at 9 bases. Per germline, CDR1 LNHDA and CDR2 SQIVND (reference sequence). With 4 bases clipped from V and 4 bases from J, the junction kept 7 bases outside the gene matches. CDR3 size: 15 residues. The CDR3 sequence is CASSTTGGSLTEAFF. The CDR3 nucleotides read TGTGCCAGTAGTACGACAGGGGGGTCCCTCACTGAAGCTTTCTTT.

The rearrangement joins TRBV7-2 to TRBJ2-2; no clear D. Between the trimmed V and J ends, which lost 3 bases and 2 bases, there was a span of 7 bases. In germline, CDR1 is SGHTA, CDR2 FQGNSA. The CDR3 loop spans 14 amino acids. The CDR3 DNA sequence: TGTGCCAGCAGCTTCGACACTAACACCGGGGAGCTGTTTTTT. This sequence encodes CASSFDTNTGELFF.

The V gene is TRBV29-1, the J gene TRBJ2-7, with D tentatively TRBD1 (6 bases). Germline CDR1 and CDR2: SQVTM and ANQGSEA. The CDR3 covers 13 residues. Trimming took 8 bases from V and 5 from J, leaving 19 bases between them. CDR3 protein: CSIGQGSPNEQYF. DNA of the CDR3: TGCAGCATAGGTCAGGGGTCCCCTAACGAGCAGTACTTC.